Listed here are 23 T cell receptor beta chains from one sample, sequenced in a study of control samples from healthy donors and cancer patients. The assay was immunoSEQ multiplex PCR, and TCRdb's table has in-frame clones only and misses some. This sample has around 140,000 clones, with roughly 93% found just once. The sequenced sample was blood. These receptors were taken from a man between 18 and 35 years old in good health.

This rearrangement joins TRBV11-2 to TRBJ2-4; 7 positions match TRBD2. This CDR3 is built from 16 residues. Unmatched junction bases numbered 3, after V lost 0 bases and J lost 1 base. From germline, CDR1 is SGHAT and CDR2 FQNNGV. The CDR3 DNA reads as TGTGCCAGCAGCTTAGATGAGGGAGGGGCCAAAAACATTCAGTACTTC. Translation gives CASSLDEGGAKNIQYF. Based on the CDR3 plus reference TRBV11-2 and TRBJ2-4, the full variable domain is EAGVAQSPRYKIIEKRQSVAFWCNPISGHATLYWYQQILGQGPKLLIQFQNNGVVDDSQLPKDRFSAERLKGVDSTLKIQPAKLEDSAVYLCASSLDEGGAKNIQYFGAGTRLSVL.

Here the CDR3 reads CASSLRGQGNFF. The CDR3, as DNA: TGTGCCAGCAGCCTGAGGGGACAGGGGAACTTCTTC. The V call is TRBV5-8, the J call TRBJ2-1, with TRBD1 identical over 10 bases. The CDR3 sequence is 12 residues long. J lost 16 bases, V lost 4 bases, and 8 bases had no gene match. CDR1 is SGHTS and CDR2 is YDEGEE in the germline V gene.

The rearrangement joins TRBV10-3 to TRBJ1-1; 9 bases match TRBD1. Germline loops: CDR1 ENHRY, CDR2 SYGVKD. J was trimmed by 0 bases and V by 4 bases; bases with no gene match: 9. The CDR3 length is 17 residues. The CDR3 loop reads CAISGGGQGIMNTEAFF. The CDR3 DNA reads as TGTGCCATCAGTGGGGGGGGACAGGGAATAATGAACACTGAAGCTTTCTTT.

V gene TRBV27 combines with J gene TRBJ1-6; 10 bases map to TRBD1. CDR3 size: 15 residues. Trimming removed 2 bases from V and 14 bases from J; junction bases left unmatched: 9. The germline CDR1 and CDR2 sequences are MNHEY and SMNVEV (reference sequence). CDR3 amino acids: CASSLDRGRFQALHF. The CDR3 region has the DNA TGTGCCAGCAGTTTAGACAGGGGGCGGTTTCAAGCCCTCCACTTT.

This chain links TRBV19 with TRBJ2-7; 8 positions match TRBD2. J gave up 0 bases and V 5 bases, and 3 bases lay outside the gene matches. CDR1 and CDR2 from the germline V gene are LNHDA and SQIVND (reference sequence). This CDR3 has 14 residues. Written as DNA, the CDR3 is TGTGCCAGTAGTCTGCGGGGGGTCTCCTACGAGCAGTACTTC. Its translation is CASSLRGVSYEQYF. Supplemented by reference TRBV19 and TRBJ2-7, the full variable domain reads DGGITQSPKYLFRKEGQNVTLSCEQNLNHDAMYWYRQDPGQGLRLIYYSQIVNDFQKGDIAEGYSVSREKKESFPLTVTSAQKNPTAFYLCASSLRGVSYEQYFGPGTRLTVT.

The chain couples TRBV9 to TRBJ1-4; the match to TRBD1 covers 7 bases. V was clipped by 3 bases and J by 7 bases; unmatched bases: 6. CDR3 size: 14 residues. Germline V gives CDR1 SGDLS, CDR2 YYNGEE. CDR3 sequence reads: CASSESGGREKLFF. CDR3 nucleotides: TGTGCCAGCAGCGAGTCAGGGGGTCGTGAAAAACTGTTTTTT.

The chain employs TRBV27 and TRBJ2-2; no reliable D call. The CDR3 runs to 13 residues. CDR1 MNHEY and CDR2 SMNVEV come from the germline V gene (reference sequence). Trimming left V 0 bases short and J 7 bases short, with 6 bases between. CDR3 amino acids: CASSLSGVGELFF. CDR3 DNA sequence: TGTGCCAGCAGTTTATCGGGCGTCGGGGAGCTGTTTTTT.

This clone was seen only once. The V and J genes are TRBV9 and TRBJ1-4, with D unclear. The V end lost 0 bases, the J end lost 0 bases, and 9 bases lay between the germline ends. This CDR3 spans 16 amino acids. In germline, CDR1 is SGDLS, CDR2 YYNGEE. The CDR3 protein is CASSVEPDSTNEKLFF. The DNA of the CDR3 is TGTGCCAGCAGCGTAGAACCAGACTCAACTAATGAAAAACTGTTTTTT.

The chain joins TRBV7-3 to TRBJ1-1, with D uncertain. CDR3 length: 14 amino acids. Germline V gives CDR1 SGHTA, CDR2 FQGTGA. V was pared by 1 base and J by 1 base, with 7 bases between. Here the CDR3 DNA reads TGTGCCAGCAGCTTAAGTCCAGGGAACACTGAAGCTTTCTTT. It encodes CASSLSPGNTEAFF.

CDR3 protein: CASARGNTEAFF. The CDR3 DNA reads TGTGCCAGCGCACGGGGGAACACTGAAGCTTTCTTT. The chain links TRBV13 to TRBJ1-1, with no clear D. Trimming left V 8 bases short and J 1 base short, with 8 bases between. The CDR3 has 12 amino acids. CDR1 is PRHDT, CDR2 FYEKMQ, per germline (reference sequence).

CDR3 sequence: CASSLGRKFYEQYF. The DNA for the CDR3 is TGTGCCAGCAGTTTAGGCAGGAAATTCTACGAGCAGTACTTC. The V and J genes are TRBV27 and TRBJ2-7, with D unresolved. The V end was cut by 2 bases, the J end by 3 bases, with 11 bases between. This CDR3 contains 14 residues. Per the germline V gene, CDR1 is MNHEY and CDR2 is SMNVEV (reference sequence).

The V gene is TRBV29-1, the J gene TRBJ2-2, with D hard to call. This CDR3 is built from 11 residues. Trimming took 5 bases from V and 0 from J, leaving 1 base between them. Germline-derived CDR1 and CDR2 are SQVTM and ANQGSEA. For the CDR3, the DNA is TGCAGCGTTTCGAACACCGGGGAGCTGTTTTTT. Translation: CSVSNTGELFF.

This clone has just a few counts. CDR3 amino acids: CASSAGTGDYNEQFF. The CDR3, as DNA: TGTGCCAGCTCTGCCGGGACAGGGGATTACAATGAGCAGTTCTTC. This chain uses TRBV18 with TRBJ2-1; 10 bases line up with TRBD1. Germline V gene lookup returns CDR1 KGHSH and CDR2 LQKENI. After removal of 6 bases from V and 4 bases from J, the junction contained 6 bases not matched to a gene. This CDR3 spans 15 amino acids.

V is TRBV29-1 and J is TRBJ2-1; no reliable D call. Germline values: CDR1 SQVTM, CDR2 ANQGSEA. Trimming cost V 4 bases and J 10 bases, with 8 bases left between them. The CDR3 has 10 amino acids. CDR3 amino acids: CSVVGWEQFF. CDR3 sequence (DNA): TGCAGCGTTGTAGGTTGGGAGCAGTTCTTC.

V gene TRBV4-3 combines with J gene TRBJ2-1; 12 bases are a match to TRBD2. There are 21 residues in the CDR3. Per the germline V gene, CDR1 is LGHNA and CDR2 is YSLEER. With 1 base clipped from V and 7 bases from J, the junction kept 20 bases outside the gene matches. As DNA, the CDR3 is TGCGCCAGCAGCCAAGTCTTCCTCGGACGATCGACTAGCGGGAGCTTAAATGAGCAGTTCTTC. Translated: CASSQVFLGRSTSGSLNEQFF.

The chain links TRBV11-2 to TRBJ1-1; no firm D call. There are 12 residues in the CDR3. Trimming stripped 5 bases from V and 1 base from J, with 5 bases between. Germline loops: CDR1 SGHAT, CDR2 FQNNGV. The CDR3 DNA follows: TGTGCCAGCAGCCCAAGGAACACTGAAGCTTTCTTT. It codes for CASSPRNTEAFF.

The chain is built from TRBV4-3 and TRBJ1-4; 10 bases are shared with TRBD1. Germline V gene data show CDR1 as LGHNA and CDR2 as YSLEER. This CDR3 has 14 residues. Germline trimming cut 4 bases from V and 8 bases from J; bases unmatched to any gene: 4. CDR3 DNA: TGCGCCAGCAGCCGTTGGGACAGGGGAGAAAAACTGTTTTTT. Protein sequence: CASSRWDRGEKLFF.

This chain links TRBV19 with TRBJ2-7; D is possibly TRBD1 (6 bases). V was pared by 5 bases and J by 2 bases, with 16 bases between. Germline CDR1 is LNHDA and CDR2 is SQIVND (reference sequence). The CDR3 is 15 residues long. For the CDR3, the DNA is TGTGCCAGTAGTGACAACCGGGACAACACCTACGAGCAGTACTTC. Translation gives CASSDNRDNTYEQYF. The full variable domain, completed using reference TRBV19 and TRBJ2-7, is DGGITQSPKYLFRKEGQNVTLSCEQNLNHDAMYWYRQDPGQGLRLIYYSQIVNDFQKGDIAEGYSVSREKKESFPLTVTSAQKNPTAFYLCASSDNRDNTYEQYFGPGTRLTVT.

The chain joins TRBV19 to TRBJ2-4, with D unclear. Per germline, CDR1 LNHDA and CDR2 SQIVND (reference sequence). V was pared by 3 bases and J by 5 bases, with 14 bases between. This CDR3 region has 15 residues. CDR3 DNA: TGTGCCAGTAGTATCCGATGGGCACGACAAAACATTCAGTACTTC. This encodes CASSIRWARQNIQYF.

The chain couples TRBV9 to TRBJ1-1; D is possibly TRBD1 (5 bases). This CDR3 has 14 amino acids. Trimming took off 0 bases at V and 6 bases at J, with 12 bases between the two ends. Germline V lookup: CDR1 SGDLS, CDR2 YYNGEE. As DNA, the CDR3 is TGTGCCAGCAGCGTAGGGGGCCGTTTTTCTGAAGCTTTCTTT. This gives the protein CASSVGGRFSEAFF. The whole variable domain, remainder taken from reference TRBV9 and TRBJ1-1, is DSGVTQTPKHLITATGQRVTLRCSPRSGDLSVYWYQQSLDQGLQFLIQYYNGEERAKGNILERFSAQQFPDLHSELNLSSLELGDSALYFCASSVGGRFSEAFFGQGTRLTVV.

J is TRBJ2-1 and V is TRBV6-6; 9 bases map to TRBD2. CDR3 size: 17 residues. V was clipped by 5 bases and J by 7 bases; unmatched bases: 15. Looked up from germline, CDR1 is MNHNY and CDR2 is SVGAGI (reference sequence). CDR3 amino acids: CASSPHGGGAFRNEQFF. DNA of the CDR3: TGTGCCAGCAGTCCTCATGGCGGGGGGGCCTTCCGGAATGAGCAGTTCTTC.

This clone is a singleton in its sample. The chain couples TRBV7-2 to TRBJ2-1, with D tentatively TRBD1 (5 bases). Trimming pared 2 bases from V and 6 bases from J, leaving 20 bases between. The CDR3 has 17 amino acids. Germline CDR1 reads SGHTA; CDR2 reads FQGNSA. The CDR3 reads CASSLTYRQSSGNEQFF. In DNA, the CDR3 is TGTGCCAGCAGCTTAACGTACCGACAGAGTTCAGGCAATGAGCAGTTCTTC.

The V call is TRBV30, the J call TRBJ1-1; D may be TRBD1 (6 bases). V lost 0 bases, J lost 4 bases, and 15 bases lay in between. The length of the CDR3 is 15 residues. Per germline, CDR1 GTSNPN and CDR2 SVGIG (reference sequence). CDR3 sequence reads: CAWSVLQTGATEAFF. For the CDR3, the DNA is TGTGCCTGGAGTGTCCTTCAAACGGGGGCCACTGAAGCTTTCTTT.